One sample yielded the 14 T cell receptor beta chains listed below, sequenced in a study of blood T cell repertoires in COVID-19. Libraries were prepared by immunoSEQ multiplex PCR; TCRdb keeps only in-frame clonotypes and omits some of them. The table has tens of thousands of clones, 65% to 85% seen once; the top ten hold about 18%. Sequencing was carried out using peripheral blood. The origin of the receptors is a woman aged 55-69 years with acute or convalescent COVID-19.

The chain joins TRBV5-1 to TRBJ2-2; 8 nucleotides match TRBD1. The CDR3 loop spans 16 amino acids. The V segment lost 2 bases and the J segment 1 base; nucleotides outside the gene matches: 4. CDR1 and CDR2 (germline): SGHRS, YFSETQ. The CDR3 is CASSLAGQGNTGELFF. CDR3 nucleotides: TGCGCCAGCAGCTTAGCTGGACAGGGGAACACCGGGGAGCTGTTTTTT.

The chain links TRBV11-3 to TRBJ2-7, with a possible D match to TRBD1 (6 bases). The CDR3 has 13 amino acids. V was cut by 5 bases and J by 5 bases, with 13 bases left in between. CDR1 is SGHNT, CDR2 YENEEA, per germline. The CDR3 region is CASSLEDSHEQYF. Written as DNA, the CDR3 is TGTGCCAGCAGCCTTGAGGACAGCCACGAGCAGTACTTC.

The V call is TRBV4-1, the J call TRBJ2-4; D may be TRBD1 (6 bases). Germline assignment: CDR1 MGHRA and CDR2 YSYEKL. V was cut by 3 bases and J by 9 bases, with 15 bases left in between. The CDR3 sequence is 14 residues long. DNA for the CDR3: TGCGCCAGCAGCCAGGGGGCCTACAATGTCATTCAGTACTTC. Translation gives CASSQGAYNVIQYF.

The genes are TRBV5-1 and TRBJ2-2; tentatively, D is TRBD1 (5 bases). This CDR3 is built from 16 residues. V was clipped by 0 bases and J by 5 bases, with 14 bases between them. CDR1 SGHRS and CDR2 YFSETQ come from the germline V gene. This chain's CDR3 is CASSLAPGSGTGELFF. The CDR3 nucleotides read TGCGCCAGCAGCTTGGCCCCAGGGTCAGGAACCGGGGAGCTGTTTTTT.

This clone turned up a few times. V is TRBV7-8 and J is TRBJ2-2; 8 bases match TRBD1. The ends lost 4 bases at V and 0 bases at J; junction bases unmatched: 1. Germline CDR1 and CDR2: SGHVS and FQNEAQ. The CDR3 sequence is 15 residues long. CDR3 in DNA: TGTGCCAGCAGCTGGGGACAGGCGAACACCGGGGAGCTGTTTTTT. Translating it yields CASSWGQANTGELFF.

The V and J genes are TRBV10-1 and TRBJ1-2, with a possible D match to TRBD1 (6 bases). The CDR3 runs to 13 residues. The V end was cut by 2 bases, the J end by 8 bases, with 12 bases between. CDR1 and CDR2 from the germline V gene are WNHNN and SYGVQD (reference sequence). The CDR3 loop reads CASSEIRGGGYTF. CDR3 coding DNA: TGCGCCAGCAGTGAGATCAGGGGCGGGGGCTACACCTTC.

The chain combines TRBV6-5 with TRBJ1-1; no clear D gene. The CDR3 sequence is 13 residues long. V was clipped by 6 bases and J by 4 bases, with 12 bases between them. Germline values: CDR1 MNHEY, CDR2 SVGAGI. CDR3: CASSYLAGTEAFF. The CDR3 DNA reads TGTGCCAGCAGCTATTTGGCGGGCACTGAAGCTTTCTTT.

The rearrangement joins TRBV9 to TRBJ1-1; TRBD1 matches at 9 bases. CDR3 size: 15 residues. J lost 2 bases, V lost 3 bases, and 5 bases had no gene match. Per the germline V gene, CDR1 is SGDLS and CDR2 is YYNGEE. The CDR3: CASSAGQGGNTEAFF. In nucleotides, the CDR3 is TGTGCCAGCAGCGCGGGACAGGGAGGTAACACTGAAGCTTTCTTT.

The chain is built from TRBV6-5 and TRBJ1-1; TRBD1 matches 7 bases. Germline V gene sequence: CDR1 MNHEY, CDR2 SVGAGI. CDR3 size: 15 residues. The V and J ends lost 0 bases and 4 bases, in that order; junction bases with no gene match: 5. The CDR3 DNA follows: TGTGCCAGCAGTTACTCTTTGACAGGGACCACTGAAGCTTTCTTT. It specifies CASSYSLTGTTEAFF.

The chain combines TRBV29-1 with TRBJ1-2, with 10 bases lining up with TRBD1. V dropped 1 base and J dropped 5; count of bases not matched to a gene: 7. CDR3 size: 15 residues. In germline, CDR1 is SQVTM, CDR2 ANQGSEA. The CDR3 nucleotides read TGCAGCGTTGAAGGAGGAGACAGGGGGCGATATGGCTACACCTTC. This translates into CSVEGGDRGRYGYTF.

The rearrangement links TRBV6-1 to TRBJ1-2; 10 bases map to TRBD1. Germline values: CDR1 MNHNS, CDR2 SASEGT. V was clipped by 3 bases and J by 7 bases; unmatched bases: 5. The CDR3 has 14 amino acids. Here the CDR3 DNA reads TGTGCCAGCAGTGATGCCGACAGGGGGCTTGGCTACACCTTC. Translated: CASSDADRGLGYTF.

This clone has a handful of counts. The V gene is TRBV2, the J gene TRBJ1-6, with D tentatively TRBD1 (6 bases). V lost 6 bases, J lost 10 bases, and 16 bases lay in between. The CDR3 extends over 14 amino acids. Germline CDR1 SNHLY, CDR2 FYNNEI. The CDR3 is CASRRGPEYSPLHF. In DNA form, the CDR3 reads TGTGCCAGCAGGCGGGGGCCTGAGTACTCACCCCTCCACTTT.

V and J are TRBV11-2 and TRBJ1-1; 7 positions agree with TRBD1. This CDR3 has 13 residues. CDR1 is SGHAT, CDR2 FQNNGV, per germline. The J segment lost 6 bases and the V segment lost 5 bases, leaving 6 bases of the junction unmatched. The CDR3 here is CASSQGQVAEAFF. The CDR3 DNA follows: TGTGCCAGCAGCCAAGGACAGGTAGCTGAAGCTTTCTTT.

The rearrangement joins TRBV28 to TRBJ2-3; TRBD2 is a possible D gene (7 bases). This CDR3 has 15 residues. V was clipped by 5 bases and J by 3 bases, with 15 bases between them. Germline V gene sequence: CDR1 MDHEN, CDR2 SYDVKM. CDR3 DNA sequence: TGTGCCAGCAGTCCCCCGGGGGGCAGGACAGATACGCAGTATTTT. This gives the protein CASSPPGGRTDTQYF.